One and the same sample provided the 8 T cell receptor beta chains below, sequenced in a study of shared clonotypes between healthy human individuals. Measured with immunoSEQ multiplex PCR; TCRdb has only the in-frame clones, and not every one. The sample has around 2.1 million clones, more than 85% seen once. Selected positively for CCR7 and CD45RO-negative, naive CD8 cells excluded terminally differentiated effector memory CD45RA+ cells. What was sequenced was naive CD8+ T cells from PBMCs. The receptors were sampled from a man between 18 and 35 years old in good health. Some clones in this sample may be carry-over from other donors' samples.

This chain connects TRBV10-1 to TRBJ2-7, with 8 bases fitting TRBD2. The CDR3 covers 13 residues. The germline CDR1 and CDR2 sequences are WNHNN and SYGVQD (reference sequence). J lost 7 bases, V lost 6 bases, and 8 bases had no gene match. The DNA of the CDR3 is TGCGCCAGCAGCGGTAGCGGGACCAGGGAGCAGTACTTC. Translated, it gives CASSGSGTREQYF.

V gene TRBV29-1 combines with J gene TRBJ1-1; 7 bases map to TRBD1. CDR1 and CDR2 from the germline V gene are SQVTM and ANQGSEA. The CDR3 is 13 residues long. The trim removed 4 bases at V and 1 base at J, leaving 3 bases unmatched. The DNA for the CDR3 is TGCAGCGTTGCCGGGACAGAGAACACTGAAGCTTTCTTT. It translates to CSVAGTENTEAFF.

V gene TRBV13 combines with J gene TRBJ2-7, with 11 nucleotides matching TRBD2. J was trimmed by 2 bases and V by 5 bases; bases with no gene match: 2. This CDR3 has 14 residues. Germline CDR1 PRHDT, CDR2 FYEKMQ (reference sequence). The CDR3 region is CASSPGLAAYEQYF. CDR3 in DNA: TGTGCCAGCAGCCCGGGACTAGCGGCCTACGAGCAGTACTTC.

The V and J genes are TRBV27 and TRBJ1-2, with TRBD1 as a possible D gene (5 bases). The V and J ends lost 0 bases and 7 bases respectively, with 18 bases between them. CDR1 MNHEY and CDR2 SMNVEV come from the germline V gene (reference sequence). The CDR3 runs to 16 residues. The CDR3 bases are TGTGCCAGCAGTTTATCTTCGACGGGACCGGGGGGTGGCTACACCTTC. As protein: CASSLSSTGPGGGYTF.

As for this clone: Other DNA sequences from this sample encode an identical CDR3 as well. This chain connects TRBV5-6 to TRBJ2-5, with D unresolved. This CDR3 has 13 amino acids. Trimming removed 0 bases at V and 3 bases at J, with 6 bases between. Per germline, CDR1 SGHDT and CDR2 YYEEEE. The CDR3 sequence is CASSLGGEETQYF. CDR3 nucleotides: TGTGCCAGCAGCTTGGGGGGTGAAGAGACCCAGTACTTC.

This chain links TRBV29-1 with TRBJ2-1; 11 bases are shared with TRBD2. Germline lookup yields CDR1 SQVTM and CDR2 ANQGSEA. V shed 3 bases, J shed 4 bases, and the junction held 14 bases outside the gene matches. The CDR3 is 18 amino acids. The CDR3 coding sequence is TGCAGCGTTGACGGGTTAGCGGGAGGGCCCTTGCGATACAATGAGCAGTTCTTC. It translates to CSVDGLAGGPLRYNEQFF.

The V and J genes are TRBV5-5 and TRBJ1-2, with D hard to call. The germline gives CDR1 SGHKS, CDR2 YYEKEE (reference sequence). Trimming removed 1 base at V and 4 bases at J, with 8 bases between. CDR3 length equals 13 residues. The CDR3 DNA is TGTGCCAGCAGCTTGAAAGGGATCTATGGCTACACCTTC. Translated: CASSLKGIYGYTF.

The chain employs TRBV29-1 and TRBJ2-7; D assignment may be TRBD1 or TRBD2 (5 bases each). CDR3 length: 12 amino acids. Deletions cut 5 bases from V and 5 bases from J, with 13 bases between. In germline, CDR1 is SQVTM, CDR2 ANQGSEA. CDR3 DNA sequence: TGCAGCGTTCGGGGCCAGGATAACGAGCAGTACTTC. Amino acid sequence: CSVRGQDNEQYF.